Listed below are T cell receptor beta chains from one sample, sequenced in a study of blood T cells in healthy people across ages. TCRdb itself ran the 5' RACE reads through MiXCR, one entry per CDR3 protein. Among approximately 880,000 distinct CDR3 sequences, under 50% were seen once, and the ten largest hold about an eighth. Material: blood. The receptors here all came from a man aged 25-40 years in good health. Each CDR3 is given with its conserved first and last residue. Fields, in order: CDR3 protein, CDR3 DNA, J gene, V gene, clone size, D gene. The D gene is left open where the match is weak. The size entry is marked missing in some rows and otherwise reads once, few, many or a size class.

CASSQMDSREQFF TGTGCCAGCAGTCAAATGGACAGCCGCGAGCAGTTCTTC TRBJ2-1 TRBV6-6 NA NA
CSARVSVNNEKLFF TGCAGTGCTAGAGTTTCAGTAAATAATGAAAAACTGTTTTTT TRBJ1-4 TRBV20-1 NA NA
CASRSAGVYEQYF TGTGCCAGCAGGTCAGCGGGGGTTTACGAGCAGTACTTC TRBJ2-7 TRBV6-5 NA TRBD2
CASSLRTGMGNQPQHF TGTGCCAGCAGCCTCAGAACAGGGATGGGCAATCAGCCCCAGCATTTT TRBJ1-5 TRBV9 NA NA
CAWISGAGGYTF TGTGCCTGGATATCGGGGGCCGGTGGCTACACCTTC TRBJ1-2 TRBV30 NA NA
CAIRIPGAQETQYF TGTGCCATCAGGATTCCGGGGGCCCAAGAGACCCAGTACTTC TRBJ2-5 TRBV10-3 few NA
CASSLVEVGEVGTEAFF TGTGCCAGCAGCTTAGTCGAAGTCGGGGAGGTAGGGACTGAAGCTTTCTTT TRBJ1-1 TRBV7-9 NA NA
CSARGTKGDYEQYF TGCAGTGCTCGAGGGACGAAGGGAGACTACGAGCAGTACTTC TRBJ2-7 TRBV20-1 NA NA
CASSWAAQGRGEQYF TGCGCCAGCAGCTGGGCGGCGCAGGGACGTGGCGAGCAGTACTTC TRBJ2-7 TRBV5-1 few NA
CATGQGLEAFF TGTGCCACGGGACAGGGCCTTGAAGCTTTCTTT TRBJ1-1 TRBV24-1 NA TRBD1
CASSPIPGYTF TGTGCCAGCAGCCCGATTCCTGGCTACACCTTC TRBJ1-2 TRBV2 few NA
CASSLNRVAYGYTF TGTGCCAGCAGTTTAAATAGGGTAGCTTATGGCTACACCTTC TRBJ1-2 TRBV28 NA NA
CASSLEGAGGQWRSTDTQYF TGTGCCAGCAGCTTAGAGGGCGCGGGGGGCCAATGGAGGAGCACAGATACGCAGTATTTT TRBJ2-3 TRBV7-3 once TRBD2
CSARDYRDNSPLHF TGCAGTGCTAGAGATTACAGGGATAATTCACCCCTCCACTTT TRBJ1-6 TRBV20-1 few NA
CASSPGKIFYEQYF TGTGCCAGCAGTCCAGGGAAAATCTTCTACGAGCAGTACTTC TRBJ2-7 TRBV28 few NA
CASSEYRSGDNEQFF TGTGCCAGCAGTGAATATAGATCGGGGGACAATGAGCAGTTCTTC TRBJ2-1 TRBV25-1 few NA
CASRRDGGSYEQYF TGTGCCAGCAGGCGGGACGGGGGCTCCTACGAGCAGTACTTC TRBJ2-7 TRBV6-5 few NA
CASTLTGYSPLHF TGTGCCAGCACTCTAACAGGATATTCACCCCTCCACTTT TRBJ1-6 TRBV6-2/TRBV6-3 NA NA
CASSFSGVNEKLFF TGTGCCAGCAGTTTCTCCGGAGTAAATGAAAAACTGTTTTTT TRBJ1-4 TRBV12-3/TRBV12-4 NA NA
CASSPPGGLAYNEQYF TGCGCCAGCAGCCCACCCGGGGGATTGGCCTACAATGAGCAGTACTTC TRBJ2-7 TRBV4-3 NA NA
CASSLVGGRPDTQYF TGTGCCAGCAGCTTAGTCGGCGGGAGGCCAGATACGCAGTATTTT TRBJ2-3 TRBV7-2 NA TRBD2
CASSLGGFNQPQHF TGTGCCAGCAGCTTAGGTGGGTTCAATCAGCCCCAGCATTTT TRBJ1-5 TRBV7-9 few NA
CSARDFGGGGTEAFF TGCAGTGCTAGAGATTTCGGGGGCGGCGGCACTGAAGCTTTCTTT TRBJ1-1 TRBV20-1 few NA
CASSQTSYGRGISMGYTF TGTGCCAGCAGCCAAACATCATACGGCCGGGGGATCTCTATGGGCTACACCTTC TRBJ1-2 TRBV4-2 NA NA
CARGTGGRYNSPLHF TGTGCCAGGGGGACAGGGGGCAGATATAATTCACCCCTCCACTTT TRBJ1-6 TRBV2 few TRBD1
CASSPQGALEKLFF TGTGCCAGCAGTCCGCAGGGGGCTCTGGAAAAACTGTTTTTT TRBJ1-4 TRBV6-5 few TRBD1
CASSLDRAGTSTDTQYF TGTGCCAGCAGCTTGGATCGCGCGGGGACTAGCACAGATACGCAGTATTTT TRBJ2-3 TRBV5-8 few NA
CSARERAHEQYF TGCAGTGCTAGAGAGCGGGCCCACGAGCAGTACTTC TRBJ2-7 TRBV20-1 few NA
CASSSVWYEQYF TGTGCCAGCAGTTCTGTTTGGTACGAGCAGTACTTC TRBJ2-7 TRBV28 NA NA
CSVDGLRPNEQFF TGCAGCGTTGATGGGCTCCGACCCAATGAGCAGTTCTTC TRBJ2-1 TRBV29-1 NA NA
CASFPGTGPISYNEQFF TGTGCCAGCTTTCCCGGGACAGGGCCAATATCCTATAATGAGCAGTTCTTC TRBJ2-1 TRBV3-1 few TRBD1
CASSEGGQQETQYF TGTGCCAGCAGTGAAGGGGGACAGCAAGAGACCCAGTACTTC TRBJ2-5 TRBV25-1 NA TRBD1
CSAARRGNEQFF TGCAGTGCTGCCAGGCGGGGAAATGAGCAGTTCTTC TRBJ2-1 TRBV20-1 NA NA
CASSQGSFSNQPQHF TGCGCCAGCAGCCAGGGAAGTTTCAGCAATCAGCCCCAGCATTTT TRBJ1-5 TRBV4-1 NA NA
CTSSLRPSGSGGPNTGELFF TGTACCAGCAGCTTACGGCCCTCAGGTAGCGGGGGGCCAAACACCGGGGAGCTGTTTTTT TRBJ2-2 TRBV7-3 NA TRBD2
CAVRYMDGAYEQYF TGTGCCGTTCGATATATGGACGGAGCCTACGAGCAGTACTTC TRBJ2-7 TRBV10-3 NA NA
CASRPGLANHEQYF TGTGCCAGCAGGCCGGGACTAGCTAATCACGAGCAGTACTTC TRBJ2-7 TRBV2 NA TRBD2
CASSQKAPKNIQYF TGTGCCAGCAGCCAAAAGGCGCCCAAAAACATTCAGTACTTC TRBJ2-4 TRBV3-1 few NA
CASSQRGSGLYNEQFF TGTGCCAGCAGCCAGCGGGGGTCAGGCCTCTACAATGAGCAGTTCTTC TRBJ2-1 TRBV3-1 NA TRBD2